This TCR beta chain was sequenced for a study of regulatory T cells in long-lasting Graves disease. The TCR beta library used iRepertoire HTBI primers with Arm-PCR amplification of CDR3. Original data processing: Taken together, the samples had 60 or so TRBV and approximately 15 TRBJ segments identified. TCRdb called the multiplex PCR reads again in MiXCR, with one record for every CDR3 protein. The V and J calls and clone size are TCRdb's, not the authors'. Of about 290,000 distinct CDR3 sequences listed, 22% are singletons. This clonotype occurred a few times. Antigen unknown. The study, taken as a whole, reports: Authors noted too few samples as a limitation. Persistent disease samples used TRBV28, TRBJ1-2 and TRBJ2-5 preferentially.

Time point noted: persistent/refractory GD, antithyroid drugs over 5 years with positive TRAb. Following extraction of RNA from PBMCs, that RNA was used to make the TCR library. Patients met American Thyroid Association criteria for Graves' disease. Looked up from germline, CDR1 is MDHEN and CDR2 is SYDVKM. J lost 6 bases, V lost 4 bases, and 7 bases had no gene match. This CDR3 is 14 amino acids long. The rearrangement uses TRBV28 and TRBJ2-7; 9 nucleotides line up with TRBD1. This sequence was found in a female donor with Graves disease. The specimen was peripheral blood mononuclear cells (PBMCs), collected when the disease was refractory, from a patient treated with antithyroid drugs. CDR3 sequence (DNA): TGTGCCAGCAGTTCCGGGACAGGGTGGCCCGAGCAGTACTTC. This translates into CASSSGTGWPEQYF.